The rows below give T cell receptor beta chains drawn from one sample of a study of OX40 agonist ivuxolimab in advanced cancers. Clones were read by immunoSEQ multiplex PCR, and TCRdb kept only the in-frame ones, dropping some. The table has tens of thousands of clones, just under 90% seen once; the top ten hold around 30%. Material: CD4+ or CD8+ T cells sorted from blood, obtained in a trial of the OX40 agonist ivuxolimab. Receptors originate from an adult with an advanced solid tumor such as melanoma, head and neck, liver or kidney cancer. Each CDR3 is given with its conserved first and last residue. The D gene is left open where the match is weak. Size tells how often a clone was seen (once, few, many) or the class of an expanded clone, and some rows leave it out.

D: -; size: -; V: TRBV7-9; J: TRBJ2-1; CDR3: CASSHPAGPNEQFF; DNA: TGTGCCAGCAGCCACCCCGCCGGGCCGAATGAGCAGTTCTTC
D: -; size: -; V: TRBV19; J: TRBJ2-7; CDR3: CASSWAAPYEQYF; DNA: TGTGCCAGTAGCTGGGCTGCCCCCTACGAGCAGTACTTC
D: -; size: -; V: TRBV7-9; J: TRBJ2-5; CDR3: CASSARTGETQYF; DNA: TGTGCCAGCAGCGCTAGGACTGGAGAGACCCAGTACTTC
D: -; size: -; V: TRBV6-5; J: TRBJ2-2; CDR3: CASSRQPTGELFF; DNA: TGTGCCAGCAGTCGACAGCCCACCGGGGAGCTGTTTTTT
D: -; size: -; V: TRBV6-1; J: TRBJ2-7; CDR3: CASSEVQGYEQYF; DNA: TGTGCCAGCAGTGAGGTTCAGGGATACGAGCAGTACTTC
D: -; size: -; V: TRBV11-3; J: TRBJ2-2; CDR3: CASSLNTGELFF; DNA: TGTGCCAGCAGCTTGAACACCGGGGAGCTGTTTTTT
D: TRBD1; size: -; V: TRBV29-1; J: TRBJ2-5; CDR3: CSVEDIWDSQLATQYF; DNA: TGCAGCGTTGAAGATATTTGGGACAGCCAGTTGGCAACCCAGTACTTC
D: -; size: -; V: TRBV30; J: TRBJ2-4; CDR3: CAHHEGGIQYF; DNA: TGTGCCCACCACGAGGGGGGGATTCAGTACTTC
D: TRBD2; size: few; V: TRBV15; J: TRBJ2-1; CDR3: CATSRDRGLAGNEQFF; DNA: TGTGCCACCAGCAGAGATAGGGGACTAGCGGGCAATGAGCAGTTCTTC
D: -; size: -; V: TRBV5-5; J: TRBJ1-5; CDR3: CASSLEFRATVNQPQHF; DNA: TGTGCCAGCAGCTTGGAATTCAGGGCGACGGTTAATCAGCCCCAGCATTTT
D: TRBD1; size: -; V: TRBV30; J: TRBJ1-2; CDR3: CAWRGQGGYGYTF; DNA: TGTGCCTGGAGGGGACAGGGTGGCTATGGCTACACCTTC
D: -; size: -; V: TRBV10-1; J: TRBJ2-5; CDR3: CAKERTKETQYF; DNA: TGCGCCAAGGAAAGGACAAAAGAGACCCAGTACTTC
D: -; size: -; V: TRBV4-1; J: TRBJ1-1; CDR3: CASSQPGGRGGTEAFF; DNA: TGCGCCAGCAGCCAACCGGGGGGTCGAGGAGGAACTGAAGCTTTCTTT
D: TRBD2; size: -; V: TRBV7-7; J: TRBJ2-2; CDR3: CASSPWIAGDTGELFF; DNA: TGTGCTAGCAGCCCGTGGATAGCGGGAGACACCGGGGAGCTGTTTTTT
D: -; size: -; V: TRBV6-5; J: TRBJ2-2; CDR3: CASSYSPGTGELFF; DNA: TGTGCCAGCAGTTACTCCCCAGGAACCGGGGAGCTGTTTTTT
D: -; size: few; V: TRBV27; J: TRBJ1-1; CDR3: CASRGDVVDTEAFF; DNA: TGTGCCAGCAGAGGGGACGTTGTGGACACTGAAGCTTTCTTT
D: TRBD1; size: -; V: TRBV6-5; J: TRBJ2-7; CDR3: CASSADREYYEQYF; DNA: TGTGCCAGCAGTGCTGACAGGGAGTACTACGAGCAGTACTTC
D: TRBD1; size: -; V: TRBV4-1; J: TRBJ2-3; CDR3: CASSQSGGQTYTDTQYF; DNA: TGCGCCAGCAGCCAAAGTGGGGGACAGACCTACACAGATACGCAGTATTTT
D: -; size: -; V: TRBV9; J: TRBJ1-3; CDR3: CASSVAGNGNTIYF; DNA: TGTGCCAGCAGCGTAGCAGGGAACGGAAACACCATATATTTT
D: TRBD1; size: -; V: TRBV18; J: TRBJ2-1; CDR3: CASSPGMGQGIDEQFF; DNA: TGTGCCAGCTCACCAGGAATGGGACAGGGAATCGATGAGCAGTTCTTC
D: -; size: few; V: TRBV7-8; J: TRBJ1-5; CDR3: CATCPSPNQPQHF; DNA: TGTGCCACCTGCCCCAGCCCAAATCAGCCCCAGCATTTT
D: -; size: -; V: TRBV7-8; J: TRBJ1-5; CDR3: CASSLNRAGNQPQHF; DNA: TGTGCCAGCAGCTTGAACCGGGCAGGCAATCAGCCCCAGCATTTT
D: TRBD1; size: -; V: TRBV4-1; J: TRBJ1-2; CDR3: CASSQSPGQGALHYGYTF; DNA: TGCGCCAGCAGCCAAAGTCCGGGACAGGGGGCTTTACACTATGGCTACACCTTC
D: -; size: -; V: TRBV9; J: TRBJ2-7; CDR3: CASSVGGSSYEQYF; DNA: TGTGCCAGCAGCGTCGGCGGCTCCTCCTACGAGCAGTACTTC
D: -; size: -; V: TRBV27; J: TRBJ1-1; CDR3: CASSLYQGTEAFF; DNA: TGTGCCAGCAGTTTATATCAGGGGACGGAAGCTTTCTTT
D: -; size: -; V: TRBV18; J: TRBJ1-1; CDR3: CASSHNAEAFF; DNA: TGTGCCAGCTCCCATAACGCGGAAGCTTTCTTT
D: TRBD1; size: -; V: TRBV10-1; J: TRBJ2-1; CDR3: CASSTGTDYNEQFF; DNA: TGCGCCAGCAGTACTGGGACAGACTACAATGAGCAGTTCTTC
D: -; size: -; V: TRBV13; J: TRBJ2-3; CDR3: CASSLIKGSVTDTQYF; DNA: TGTGCCAGCAGCTTAATTAAGGGGTCGGTTACAGATACGCAGTATTTT
D: -; size: -; V: TRBV30; J: TRBJ2-1; CDR3: CAWSVGGPPSYNEQFF; DNA: TGTGCCTGGAGTGTAGGCGGGCCCCCCTCCTACAATGAGCAGTTCTTC
D: -; size: -; V: TRBV9; J: TRBJ1-1; CDR3: CASSVESNTEAFF; DNA: TGTGCCAGCAGCGTAGAGTCTAACACTGAAGCTTTCTTT
D: -; size: -; V: TRBV28; J: TRBJ1-5; CDR3: CASRTGTEQPQHF; DNA: TGTGCCAGCAGAACAGGGACCGAGCAGCCCCAGCATTTT
D: -; size: -; V: TRBV21-1; J: TRBJ1-6; CDR3: CASSKALLGGSENSPLHF; DNA: TGTGCCAGCAGCAAAGCGCTTTTGGGCGGTAGCGAGAATTCACCCCTCCACTTT
D: TRBD1; size: -; V: TRBV9; J: TRBJ2-7; CDR3: CASSFSPGQPSYEQYF; DNA: TGTGCCAGCAGCTTCTCACCGGGACAGCCCTCCTACGAGCAGTACTTC
D: -; size: -; V: TRBV7-2; J: TRBJ2-7; CDR3: CASSLDRTPHYEQYF; DNA: TGTGCCAGCAGCTTAGACCGGACCCCCCACTACGAGCAGTACTTC
D: -; size: once; V: TRBV9; J: TRBJ2-3; CDR3: CASSLSQFTDTQYF; DNA: TGTGCCAGCAGCCTCTCCCAGTTCACAGATACGCAGTATTTT
D: -; size: -; V: TRBV6-5; J: TRBJ1-1; CDR3: CASSQWSGENTEAFF; DNA: TGTGCCAGCAGTCAATGGTCGGGGGAGAACACTGAAGCTTTCTTT
D: TRBD2; size: -; V: TRBV19; J: TRBJ2-2; CDR3: CASMGRQGLAGILNTGELFF; DNA: TGTGCCAGTATGGGACGCCAGGGACTAGCGGGGATACTGAACACCGGGGAGCTGTTTTTT
D: -; size: -; V: TRBV28; J: TRBJ2-6; CDR3: CASSYAAFNVLTF; DNA: TGTGCCAGCAGTTATGCAGCGTTTAACGTCCTGACTTTC
D: -; size: -; V: TRBV7-2; J: TRBJ2-3; CDR3: CASLEDTQYF; DNA: TGTGCCAGCTTAGAGGATACGCAGTATTTT
D: -; size: -; V: TRBV5-4; J: TRBJ2-1; CDR3: CASSSSRNNEQFF; DNA: TGTGCCAGCAGCTCCTCTAGAAACAATGAGCAGTTCTTC